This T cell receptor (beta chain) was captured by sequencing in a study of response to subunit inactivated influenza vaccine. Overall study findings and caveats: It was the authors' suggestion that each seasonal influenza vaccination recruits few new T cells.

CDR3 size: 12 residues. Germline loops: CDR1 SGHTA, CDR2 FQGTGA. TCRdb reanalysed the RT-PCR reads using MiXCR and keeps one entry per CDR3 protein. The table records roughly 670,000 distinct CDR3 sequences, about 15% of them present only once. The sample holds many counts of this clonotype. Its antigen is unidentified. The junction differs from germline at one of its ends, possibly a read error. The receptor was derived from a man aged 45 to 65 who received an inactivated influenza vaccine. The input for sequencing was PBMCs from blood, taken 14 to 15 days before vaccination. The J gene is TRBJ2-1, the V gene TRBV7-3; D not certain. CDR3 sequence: CASSSSDNEQFF. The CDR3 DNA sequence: TGTGCCAGCAGCTCCTCCGACAATGAGCAGTTCTTC.